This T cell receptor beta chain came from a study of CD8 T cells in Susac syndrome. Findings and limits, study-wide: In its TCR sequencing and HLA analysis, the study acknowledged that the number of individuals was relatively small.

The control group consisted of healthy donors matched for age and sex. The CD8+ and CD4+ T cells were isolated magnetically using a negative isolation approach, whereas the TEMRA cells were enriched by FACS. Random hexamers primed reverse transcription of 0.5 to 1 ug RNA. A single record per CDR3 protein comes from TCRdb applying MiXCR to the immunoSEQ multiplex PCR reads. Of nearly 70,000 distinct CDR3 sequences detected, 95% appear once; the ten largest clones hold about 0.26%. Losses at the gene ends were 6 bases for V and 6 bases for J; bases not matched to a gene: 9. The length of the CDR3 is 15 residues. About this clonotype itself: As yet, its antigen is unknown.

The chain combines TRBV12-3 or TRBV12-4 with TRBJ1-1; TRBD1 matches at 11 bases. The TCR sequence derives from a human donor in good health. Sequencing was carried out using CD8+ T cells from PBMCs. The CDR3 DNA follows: TGTGCCAGCAGCCGGGACAGGGGGTTACGGTCTGAAGCTTTCTTT. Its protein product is CASSRDRGLRSEAFF.